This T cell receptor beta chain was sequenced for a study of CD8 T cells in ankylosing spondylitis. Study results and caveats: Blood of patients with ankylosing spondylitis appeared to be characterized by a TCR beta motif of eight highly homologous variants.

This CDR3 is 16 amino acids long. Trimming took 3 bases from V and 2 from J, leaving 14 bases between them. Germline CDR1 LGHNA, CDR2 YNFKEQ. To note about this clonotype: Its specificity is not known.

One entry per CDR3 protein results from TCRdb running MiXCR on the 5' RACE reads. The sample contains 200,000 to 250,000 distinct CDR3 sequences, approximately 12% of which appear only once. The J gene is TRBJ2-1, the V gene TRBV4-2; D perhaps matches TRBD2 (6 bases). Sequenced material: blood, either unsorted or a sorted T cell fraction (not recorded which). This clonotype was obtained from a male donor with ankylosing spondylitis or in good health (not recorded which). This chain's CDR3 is CASSQSPGETYNEQFF. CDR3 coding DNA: TGTGCCAGCAGCCAGTCCCCGGGAGAGACCTACAATGAGCAGTTCTTC.